This T cell receptor beta chain was obtained from a study of cytomegalovirus exposure and HLA in healthy donors. Looking at the study overall: Earlier, 110 million or so unique TCR beta sequences were recovered from around 200 million T cells by an analysis.

It was with 60 Vbeta and 13 Jbeta primers that the PCR ran. Libraries were prepared by immunoSEQ multiplex PCR; TCRdb keeps only in-frame clonotypes and omits some of them. The sample has roughly 150,000 clones, more than 60% seen once. Study-wide results and caveats: Association with HLA alleles at 0.05 false discovery rate was found for 16,951 TCR beta sequences in a later analysis.

Nominal health characterized the donors when sampled, though unrecorded immune exposures were likely. Regarding this clone: Its antigen is undetermined.

V was pared by 5 bases and J by 7 bases, with 8 bases of the junction left unmatched. CDR1 and CDR2 (germline): MNHEY, SMNVEV (reference sequence). The CDR3 runs 16 residues. The TCR sequence derives from a woman between 40 and 55 years old in good health and CMV-seropositive. Sequenced sample: PBMCs. The chain employs TRBV27 and TRBJ2-1; 13 positions match TRBD2. CDR3 amino acids: CASSPYGTSGVNEQFF. CDR3 nucleotide sequence: TGTGCCAGCAGTCCATACGGGACTAGCGGGGTAAATGAGCAGTTCTTC.